The sample holds a few counts of the clone carrying this T cell receptor beta chain. Antigen unknown. The table came from immunoSEQ multiplex PCR; TCRdb's copy has only in-frame clones and leaves some out. The table records 90,000 to 110,000 clones, approximately 90% of them present only once. Time point given: cycle 4 day 1 (C4D1), after 5 to 7 weeks of nivolumab. Autologous stem cell transplantation was followed by relapse in every patient, and brentuximab vedotin exposure varied. Complete response, partial response or progressive disease was recorded as best response. These data come from a study of PD-1 blockade in classical Hodgkin lymphoma. Study-level background: Patients had nivolumab dosed at 3 mg/kg, delivered intravenously every 2 weeks. The study, taken as a whole, reports: By cycle point C4D1, TCR diversity had risen significantly in CD4+ cells (but not CD8+ cells). It was among complete responders that baseline diversity resembled that of newly diagnosed patients.

V dropped 1 base and J dropped 2 bases, with 15 bases sitting between them. Per the germline V gene, CDR1 is MGHRA and CDR2 is YSYEKL. This CDR3 spans 17 amino acids. The genes are TRBV4-1 and TRBJ1-5; possibly TRBD1 for D (6 bases). Sequenced here: peripheral blood mononuclear cells (PBMCs), sampled before the fourth cycle of nivolumab. The receptor comes from a human donor with classical Hodgkin lymphoma. The CDR3 is CASSQGVVRGGNQPQHF. For the CDR3, the DNA is TGCGCCAGCAGCCAAGGGGTAGTCAGGGGAGGCAATCAGCCCCAGCATTTT.